Listed below are T cell receptor beta chains from one sample, sequenced in a study of T-cell reconstitution after alpha-beta-depleted transplantation in children. TCRdb reprocessed the PCR reads via MiXCR and lists one record per CDR3 protein. The data show 500,000 or so distinct CDR3 sequences, with less than 35% seen just once and 2% to 3% held by the top ten. Sample: PBMCs from the stem cell graft donor, taken from the stem cell graft. These receptors all come from a human donor who donated a stem cell graft to a child with aplastic anemia. Both conserved end residues are part of each CDR3. A D gene is named only where the DNA matches it firmly. The listing skips clone size in some rows; elsewhere it reads once, few, many or a size class.

CDR3nt: TGTGCCAGCAGCTTAGAAATGGGAACTAATGAAAAACTGTTTTTT; CDR3aa: CASSLEMGTNEKLFF; v_gene: TRBV7-9; abundance: .; d_gene: .; j_gene: TRBJ1-4
CDR3nt: TGTGCCAGCAGTGAGACGGGCGGGAGCGGGTACGAGCAGTACTTC; CDR3aa: CASSETGGSGYEQYF; v_gene: TRBV2; abundance: .; d_gene: TRBD2; j_gene: TRBJ2-7
CDR3nt: TGTGCCCGCCGGGACAGGGGGCGCGAGCAGTACTTC; CDR3aa: CARRDRGREQYF; v_gene: TRBV21-1; abundance: .; d_gene: .; j_gene: TRBJ2-7
CDR3nt: TGCAGCGTCCGATGGGGGGCGAGTAATTCACCCCTCCACTTT; CDR3aa: CSVRWGASNSPLHF; v_gene: TRBV29-1; abundance: few; d_gene: .; j_gene: TRBJ1-6
CDR3nt: TGTGCCAGCAGGCTTGTTGAGGTGGGGAACACTGAAGCTTTCTTT; CDR3aa: CASRLVEVGNTEAFF; v_gene: TRBV2; abundance: few; d_gene: .; j_gene: TRBJ1-1
CDR3nt: TGTGCCAGCAGCTCGTCTAGCGGGAGGGATTTCACCTACGAGCAGTACTTC; CDR3aa: CASSSSSGRDFTYEQYF; v_gene: TRBV7-9; abundance: .; d_gene: TRBD2; j_gene: TRBJ2-7
CDR3nt: TGTGCCACCTCCCTAGGGGGAGCCAAAAACATTCAGTACTTC; CDR3aa: CATSLGGAKNIQYF; v_gene: TRBV14; abundance: once; d_gene: .; j_gene: TRBJ2-4
CDR3nt: TGTGCCAGCAGCGGTGGTCCCTCGGGACAGGGAAACCTTAACTATGGCTACACCTTC; CDR3aa: CASSGGPSGQGNLNYGYTF; v_gene: TRBV9; abundance: few; d_gene: TRBD1; j_gene: TRBJ1-2
CDR3nt: TGCAGTGCTAGAGAGTCGGGGCGGGACTCAACAGATACGCACTATTTT; CDR3aa: CSARESGRDSTDTHYF; v_gene: TRBV20-1; abundance: .; d_gene: .; j_gene: TRBJ2-3
CDR3nt: TGCAGTGCTAGTACTAGATTTTTTAGGAATGAGCAGTTCTTC; CDR3aa: CSASTRFFRNEQFF; v_gene: TRBV20-1; abundance: .; d_gene: .; j_gene: TRBJ2-1
CDR3nt: TGCAGCGTTGAGGGCAGCACCCAAGAGACCCAGTACTTC; CDR3aa: CSVEGSTQETQYF; v_gene: TRBV29-1; abundance: few; d_gene: .; j_gene: TRBJ2-5
CDR3nt: TGTGCCAGCAGTTTATCGTGGGCCGTCCACTATAACACTGAAGCTTTCTTT; CDR3aa: CASSLSWAVHYNTEAFF; v_gene: TRBV27; abundance: .; d_gene: .; j_gene: TRBJ1-1
CDR3nt: TGTGCCAGCAGTTACAGGAATCAAGAGACCCAGTACTTC; CDR3aa: CASSYRNQETQYF; v_gene: TRBV28; abundance: .; d_gene: .; j_gene: TRBJ2-5
CDR3nt: TGTGCCACCAGTGATTCTACAGGTGCGCGTGGCTACACCTTC; CDR3aa: CATSDSTGARGYTF; v_gene: TRBV24-1; abundance: .; d_gene: .; j_gene: TRBJ1-2
CDR3nt: TGTGCCAGCAGCTTAAGGACTAGCGGGATCTACGAGCAGTACTTC; CDR3aa: CASSLRTSGIYEQYF; v_gene: TRBV7-2; abundance: few; d_gene: TRBD2; j_gene: TRBJ2-7
CDR3nt: TGTGCCATCAGTGGGAGGACAGGGGTCACTGAAGCTTTCTTT; CDR3aa: CAISGRTGVTEAFF; v_gene: TRBV10-3; abundance: .; d_gene: TRBD1; j_gene: TRBJ1-1
CDR3nt: TGTGCCAGCAGCCTCGGGGGTACGAAAGATACGCAGTATTTT; CDR3aa: CASSLGGTKDTQYF; v_gene: TRBV7-6; abundance: .; d_gene: .; j_gene: TRBJ2-3
CDR3nt: TGTGCCAGTAGTCCGTACAGGGGGCCGAGCTACGAGCAGTACTTC; CDR3aa: CASSPYRGPSYEQYF; v_gene: TRBV19; abundance: .; d_gene: TRBD1; j_gene: TRBJ2-7
CDR3nt: TGCGCCAGCAGCTTCGGACACCAGAACACTGAAGCTTTCTTT; CDR3aa: CASSFGHQNTEAFF; v_gene: TRBV5-1; abundance: many; d_gene: .; j_gene: TRBJ1-1
CDR3nt: TGCGCCAGCAGTTGGGCTAGCGGAGGTAGCACAGATACGCAGTATTTT; CDR3aa: CASSWASGGSTDTQYF; v_gene: TRBV5-1; abundance: few; d_gene: TRBD2; j_gene: TRBJ2-3
CDR3nt: TGTGCCAGCAGCTTAGGACAGGCGGTGGTGAATGAAAAACTGTTTTTT; CDR3aa: CASSLGQAVVNEKLFF; v_gene: TRBV7-9; abundance: .; d_gene: .; j_gene: TRBJ1-4